The 27 T cell receptor beta chains listed next were all sequenced from one sample in a study of shared clonotypes between healthy human individuals. Some clones are missing from TCRdb's copy, which holds only in-frame ones; the method was immunoSEQ multiplex PCR. This table has roughly 2,500,000 clones, under 95% appearing once. The specimen sequenced was naive CD4+ T cells from PBMCs. Sample subset: CD45RA+ positively selected. The receptors were gathered from a man between 18 and 29 years old in good health. Some clones in this sample may be carry-over from other donors' samples.

This clone was found once. The chain carries TRBV28 and TRBJ2-5; 7 bases are shared with TRBD2. Per the germline V gene, CDR1 is MDHEN and CDR2 is SYDVKM. The CDR3 covers 15 residues. Trimming cost V 7 bases and J 5 bases; bases outside gene matches: 13. The CDR3 coding sequence is TGTGCCAGCACCTTCGCGGCGGGGGAGTGGGAGACCCAGTACTTC. Amino acid sequence: CASTFAAGEWETQYF.

A single count supports this clone. The chain is built from TRBV7-9 and TRBJ1-3, with a tentative D call TRBD1 (5 bases). Germline CDR1 and CDR2: SEHNR and FQNEAQ (reference sequence). The CDR3 is made up of 15 amino acids. The V gene lost 5 bases and the J gene lost 4 bases, with 15 bases spanning the gap. The CDR3 nucleotides read TGTGCCAGCAGCCCAAGGGGTTCCACGGGAAACACCATATATTTT. Residues: CASSPRGSTGNTIYF.

About this clone itself: This CDR3 is also generated by other DNA sequences in the sample. The V and J genes are TRBV6-5 and TRBJ2-5; D remains ambiguous. The CDR3 runs 11 residues. V was trimmed by 8 bases and J by 1 base, leaving 5 bases between them. Germline V gene data show CDR1 as MNHEY and CDR2 as SVGAGI. CDR3 nucleotides: TGTGCCAGCTCATTCCAAGAGACCCAGTACTTC. It yields the protein CASSFQETQYF.

V is TRBV29-1 and J is TRBJ2-7; D is unresolved. CDR1 and CDR2 (germline): SQVTM, ANQGSEA. Trimming took off 4 bases at V and 3 bases at J, with 10 bases between the two ends. This CDR3 is 12 amino acids long. The CDR3 protein is CSVGISFYEQYF. The CDR3 DNA follows: TGCAGCGTTGGGATATCTTTCTACGAGCAGTACTTC.

The genes are TRBV6-5 and TRBJ2-5, with 10 nucleotides matching TRBD2. J was trimmed by 4 bases and V by 7 bases; bases with no gene match: 9. Germline lookup yields CDR1 MNHEY and CDR2 SVGAGI. This CDR3 is built from 15 residues. Here the CDR3 reads CASTGLAGVAETQYF. As DNA, the CDR3 is TGTGCCAGCACCGGGCTAGCGGGAGTGGCAGAGACCCAGTACTTC.

This clone was counted between two and nine times. This same CDR3 is encoded by further DNA sequences in the sample. This sequence joins TRBV5-1 and TRBJ1-4; D is ambiguous. V was clipped by 0 bases and J by 1 base, with 4 bases between them. Germline V gene lookup returns CDR1 SGHRS and CDR2 YFSETQ. This CDR3 comprises 14 residues. CDR3 region: CASSLGGTNEKLFF. CDR3 bases: TGCGCCAGCAGCTTGGGAGGAACTAATGAAAAACTGTTTTTT.

The chain couples TRBV7-9 to TRBJ1-1; D ambiguous. Germline V lookup: CDR1 SEHNR, CDR2 FQNEAQ (reference sequence). This CDR3 contains 15 residues. V gave up 4 bases and J gave up 5 bases, with 17 bases separating them. The CDR3 DNA reads as TGTGCCAGCAGCTCGAAGGATCCCATAAGTACTGAAGCTTTCTTT. It specifies CASSSKDPISTEAFF.

The rearrangement links TRBV6-5 to TRBJ2-7; unclear D gene. V was clipped by 3 bases and J by 3 bases, with 12 bases between them. CDR1 is MNHEY and CDR2 is SVGAGI in the germline V gene. CDR3 length: 14 residues. This CDR3 is CASSYCLRNYEQYF. In DNA, the CDR3 is TGTGCCAGCAGTTATTGTCTCAGGAACTACGAGCAGTACTTC.

In this sample, this clone turned up once. The CDR3 DNA sequence: TGTGCCACCAACCCGGGGGCAGGGGCGGGTGGGGCCAACGTCCTGACTTTC. It specifies CATNPGAGAGGANVLTF. The chain combines TRBV25-1 with TRBJ2-6; either TRBD1 or TRBD2 may fit D (6 bases each). This CDR3 contains 17 residues. V lost 10 bases, J lost 3 bases, and 22 bases lay in between. The germline V gene has CDR1 MGHDK and CDR2 SYGVNS.

The rearrangement links TRBV28 to TRBJ1-5; D ambiguous. CDR1 and CDR2 from the germline V gene are MDHEN and SYDVKM. CDR3 length: 14 residues. The ends were cut back, 10 bases at V and 3 bases at J, with 16 bases in the middle. Written as DNA, the CDR3 is TGTGCCACCTATGGACGGGCTAACAATCAGCCCCAGCATTTT. As protein: CATYGRANNQPQHF.

Comments on this clone: Other DNA sequences in this sample translate to the same CDR3. The chain couples TRBV5-1 to TRBJ2-1; D gene unclear. CDR1 and CDR2 (germline): SGHRS, YFSETQ. The V and J ends lost 0 bases and 5 bases respectively, with 9 bases between them. This CDR3 has 14 amino acids. The chain's CDR3 is CASSLDGLNNEQFF. The CDR3 DNA reads TGCGCCAGCAGCTTGGACGGCCTGAACAATGAGCAGTTCTTC.

The chain has TRBV20-1 and TRBJ2-1; D not certain. This CDR3 region has 11 residues. The V end lost 5 bases, the J end lost 4 bases, and 6 bases lay between the germline ends. Germline lookup yields CDR1 DFQATT and CDR2 SNEGSKA (reference sequence). CDR3 sequence reads: CSAPTYNEQFF. CDR3 sequence (DNA): TGCAGTGCTCCCACTTACAATGAGCAGTTCTTC.

The chain is built from TRBV6-5 and TRBJ1-4; 10 bases match TRBD1. This CDR3 region has 15 residues. Per the germline V gene, CDR1 is MNHEY and CDR2 is SVGAGI. V lost 6 bases to trimming and J lost 8 bases; unmatched junction nucleotides: 9. The CDR3 sequence: CASSPRTGGKEKLFF. CDR3 nucleotides: TGTGCCAGCAGCCCACGGACAGGGGGAAAGGAAAAACTGTTTTTT.

The chain joins TRBV9 to TRBJ2-3; tentative D call: TRBD2 (6 bases). The germline gives CDR1 SGDLS, CDR2 YYNGEE. The CDR3 runs to 17 residues. Between the trimmed V and J ends, which lost 0 bases and 1 base, there was a span of 15 bases. Here the CDR3 reads CASSVDSWPSGTDTQYF. CDR3 coding DNA: TGTGCCAGCAGCGTAGATTCGTGGCCTAGCGGCACAGATACGCAGTATTTT.

The rearrangement links TRBV27 to TRBJ2-7; 10 bases are shared with TRBD2. The CDR3 is 19 residues long. Germline V lookup: CDR1 MNHEY, CDR2 SMNVEV (reference sequence). Trimming at V came to 3 bases and at J to 2 bases, leaving 16 bases not matched to a gene. CDR3 DNA sequence: TGTGCCAGCAGTTTTGAGTCTAGCGGGAGTCGGGGCACCACCTACGAGCAGTACTTC. Residues: CASSFESSGSRGTTYEQYF.

V gene TRBV5-8 combines with J gene TRBJ2-7; 10 bases align to TRBD1. The length of the CDR3 is 17 residues. With V trimmed by 4 bases and J by 3 bases, 13 bases remained unmatched. Looked up from germline, CDR1 is SGHTS and CDR2 is YDEGEE. Here the CDR3 DNA reads TGTGCCAGCAGCAGAATTGTTAGGGACAGGGGACTCTACGAGCAGTACTTC. Its translation is CASSRIVRDRGLYEQYF.

The chain links TRBV5-4 to TRBJ1-2; TRBD1 aligns across 7 bases. Germline CDR1 SGHNT, CDR2 YYREEE (reference sequence). The V and J ends lost 3 bases and 2 bases, in that order; junction bases with no gene match: 7. The CDR3 is 15 amino acids. DNA of the CDR3: TGTGCCAGCAGCTCGCCCCAGGGGGTGAACTATGGCTACACCTTC. This sequence encodes CASSSPQGVNYGYTF.

This chain connects TRBV28 to TRBJ2-7, with D possibly TRBD2 on 6 matching bases. This CDR3 is built from 15 residues. V lost 4 bases, J lost 0 bases, and 13 bases lay in between. The germline gives CDR1 MDHEN, CDR2 SYDVKM. CDR3 DNA: TGTGCCAGCAGTTCGGCGGGGCCGAGCTCCTACGAGCAGTACTTC. It encodes CASSSAGPSSYEQYF. Supplemented by reference TRBV28 and TRBJ2-7, the full variable domain reads DVKVTQSSRYLVKRTGEKVFLECVQDMDHENMFWYRQDPGLGLRLIYFSYDVKMKEKGDIPEGYSVSREKKERFSLILESASTNQTSMYLCASSSAGPSSYEQYFGPGTRLTVT.

This chain links TRBV4-3 with TRBJ2-1; weak D call: TRBD2 (6 bases). Trimming took off 3 bases at V and 7 bases at J, with 13 bases between the two ends. The CDR3 extends over 14 amino acids. Germline CDR1 reads LGHNA; CDR2 reads YSLEER. The CDR3, as DNA: TGCGCCAGCAGCCACCCTGCTGGGGGGAATGAGCAGTTCTTC. Protein product: CASSHPAGGNEQFF.

V gene TRBV6-6 combines with J gene TRBJ1-5; 9 nucleotides align to TRBD1. This CDR3 is built from 16 residues. Per germline, CDR1 MNHNY and CDR2 SVGAGI (reference sequence). With 4 bases clipped from V and 5 bases from J, the junction kept 9 bases outside the gene matches. The CDR3 loop reads CASSSYTGGADQPQHF. The CDR3 DNA reads TGTGCCAGCAGTTCGTATACAGGGGGCGCGGATCAGCCCCAGCATTTT.

This clone was seen a handful of times. The chain combines TRBV27 with TRBJ1-1; a weak D match, TRBD1 (6 bases). The V end lost 3 bases, the J end lost 4 bases, and 12 bases lay between the germline ends. Germline CDR1 reads MNHEY; CDR2 reads SMNVEV (reference sequence). This CDR3 comprises 14 residues. For the CDR3, the DNA is TGTGCCAGCAGTTTTGGGGGGCTGAGCACTGAAGCTTTCTTT. Protein sequence: CASSFGGLSTEAFF.

This chain links TRBV6-5 with TRBJ2-1, with D possibly matching TRBD2 (5 bases). Germline CDR1 is MNHEY and CDR2 is SVGAGI. The CDR3 length is 16 residues. V lost 0 bases and J 3 bases, leaving 12 bases between the germline ends. The CDR3 region is CASSYSFVTNYNEQFF. The CDR3 DNA sequence: TGTGCCAGCAGTTACTCTTTTGTGACTAACTACAATGAGCAGTTCTTC.

The chain has TRBV28 and TRBJ1-2; 10 bases align to TRBD1. This CDR3 has 15 residues. J lost 5 bases, V lost 5 bases, and 8 bases had no gene match. The V gene's germline CDR1 is MDHEN and CDR2 SYDVKM. The CDR3 region has the DNA TGTGCCAGCAGTCCCGGGACAGGGGAGAGGTATGGCTACACCTTC. It codes for CASSPGTGERYGYTF.

With regard to this clone: Other DNA sequences within the sample encode an identical CDR3. The chain is built from TRBV18 and TRBJ1-3; TRBD1 matches at 7 bases. Germline V gives CDR1 KGHSH, CDR2 LQKENI. After removal of 2 bases from V and 2 bases from J, the junction contained 3 bases not matched to a gene. This CDR3 has 15 residues. CDR3 bases: TGTGCCAGCTCACCAACGGGGACAGCTGGAAACACCATATATTTT. It translates to CASSPTGTAGNTIYF.

The chain is built from TRBV29-1 and TRBJ1-2; a possible D gene is TRBD1 (6 bases). V was shortened by 7 bases and J by 2 bases, with 14 bases between the two germline ends. The CDR3 extends over 13 amino acids. Germline V gives CDR1 SQVTM, CDR2 ANQGSEA. The CDR3 region has the DNA TGCAGCGCACGCCGCCAGGGGAACTATGGCTACACCTTC. This gives the protein CSARRQGNYGYTF.

The table lists this clone with a few counts. J is TRBJ1-5 and V is TRBV10-1; D ambiguous. CDR3 length equals 13 residues. CDR1 is WNHNN and CDR2 is SYGVQD in the germline V gene (reference sequence). Trimming took 6 bases from V and 9 from J, leaving 15 bases between them. CDR3 sequence reads: CASSNDPSRPQHF. DNA for the CDR3: TGCGCCAGCAGCAATGACCCATCCCGGCCCCAGCATTTT.

This chain links TRBV4-1 with TRBJ1-1; a weak D match, TRBD1 (6 bases). Trimming took off 4 bases at V and 3 bases at J, with 18 bases between the two ends. CDR1 and CDR2 (germline): MGHRA, YSYEKL. The CDR3 spans 16 residues. As DNA, the CDR3 is TGCGCCAGCAGCCGAGTCGGGGGGCAGGTGGACACTGAAGCTTTCTTT. It translates to CASSRVGGQVDTEAFF.